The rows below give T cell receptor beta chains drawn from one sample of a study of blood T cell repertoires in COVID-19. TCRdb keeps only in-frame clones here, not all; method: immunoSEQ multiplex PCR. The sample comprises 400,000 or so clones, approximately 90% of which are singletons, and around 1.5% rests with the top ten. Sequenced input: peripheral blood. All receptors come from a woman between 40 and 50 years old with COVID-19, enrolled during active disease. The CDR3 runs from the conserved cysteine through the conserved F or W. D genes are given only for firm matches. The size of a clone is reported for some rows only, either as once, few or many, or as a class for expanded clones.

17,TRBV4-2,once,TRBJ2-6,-,CASSQESGTSGANVLTF,TGTGCCAGCAGCCAAGAAAGCGGTACCTCTGGGGCCAACGTCCTGACTTTC
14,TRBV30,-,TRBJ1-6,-,CAWRGGGNNSPLHF,TGTGCCTGGAGGGGAGGTGGCAATAATTCACCCCTCCACTTT
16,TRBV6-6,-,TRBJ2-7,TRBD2,CASSSRGEGSRYEQYF,TGTGCCAGCAGTTCGCGGGGGGAGGGCTCAAGGTACGAGCAGTACTTC
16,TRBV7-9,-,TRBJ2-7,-,CASSYDGGGDPYEQYF,TGTGCCAGCAGCTACGATGGGGGCGGCGACCCCTACGAGCAGTACTTC
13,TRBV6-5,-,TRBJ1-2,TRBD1,CATRTGRPGGYTF,TGTGCCACAAGGACAGGGCGGCCGGGTGGCTACACCTTC
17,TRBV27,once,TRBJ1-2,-,CASSTQKTGGARVGYTF,TGTGCCAGCAGTACTCAGAAGACCGGGGGGGCCCGGGTTGGCTACACCTTC
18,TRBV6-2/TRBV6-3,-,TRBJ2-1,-,CASSYLIPGTPRRVEQFF,TGTGCCAGCAGTTACCTCATACCCGGGACACCCCGGCGGGTAGAGCAGTTCTTC
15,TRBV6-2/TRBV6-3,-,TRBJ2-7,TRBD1,CASSGGTGVLYEQYF,TGTGCCAGCAGTGGGGGGACAGGGGTTCTGTACGAGCAGTACTTC
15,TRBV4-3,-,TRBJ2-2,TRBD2,CASSQDLAGNGELFF,TGCGCCAGCAGCCAAGATCTAGCGGGTAACGGGGAGCTGTTTTTT
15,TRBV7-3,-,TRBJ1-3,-,CASSFSGVLGNTIYF,TGTGCCAGCAGCTTTTCAGGGGTTCTCGGAAACACCATATATTTT
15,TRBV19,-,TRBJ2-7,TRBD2,CASSLIRGGSYEQYF,TGTGCCAGTAGTCTTATTCGGGGGGGCTCCTACGAGCAGTACTTC
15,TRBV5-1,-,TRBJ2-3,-,CASSLPRGGTDTQYF,TGCGCCAGCAGCTTGCCCAGGGGCGGGACAGATACGCAGTATTTT
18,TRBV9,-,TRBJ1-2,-,CASSAKGDSSWANYGYTF,TGTGCCAGCAGCGCCAAAGGTGACAGTAGTTGGGCTAACTATGGCTACACCTTC
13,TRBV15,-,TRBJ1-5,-,CATSREQNQPQHF,TGTGCCACCAGCAGAGAACAGAATCAGCCCCAGCATTTT
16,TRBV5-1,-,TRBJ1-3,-,CASSLAGGSSGNTIYF,TGCGCCAGCAGCTTGGCTGGGGGCTCCTCTGGAAACACCATATATTTT
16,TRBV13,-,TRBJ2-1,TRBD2,CASSPPLLAGGNEQFF,TGTGCCAGCAGCCCCCCCCTACTAGCGGGAGGCAATGAGCAGTTCTTC
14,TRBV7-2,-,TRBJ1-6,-,CASSFGGGNSPLHF,TGTGCCAGCAGCTTTGGGGGAGGGAATTCACCCCTCCACTTT
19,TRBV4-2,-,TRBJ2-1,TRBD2,CASSQGLLAGVTSYNEQFF,TGTGCCAGCAGCCAAGGGCTCCTAGCGGGGGTAACCTCCTACAATGAGCAGTTCTTC
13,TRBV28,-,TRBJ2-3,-,CASSRWSTDTQYF,TGTGCCAGCTCACGCTGGAGTACAGATACGCAGTATTTT
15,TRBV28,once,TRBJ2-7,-,CASSLPATISYEQYF,TGTGCCAGCAGTTTACCCGCCACAATCTCCTACGAGCAGTACTTC
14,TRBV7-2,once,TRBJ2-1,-,CASSFSDTYNEQFF,TGTGCCAGCAGCTTTTCGGACACCTACAATGAGCAGTTCTTC
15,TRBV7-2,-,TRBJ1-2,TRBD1,CASSSRTGGADGYTF,TGTGCCAGCAGCTCCCGGACAGGGGGCGCGGATGGCTACACCTTC
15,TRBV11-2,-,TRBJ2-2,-,CASSFLQGFSGELFF,TGTGCCAGCAGCTTTCTTCAGGGGTTTTCCGGGGAGCTGTTTTTT
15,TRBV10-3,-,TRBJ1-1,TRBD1,CAIRGQGEGYAEAFF,TGTGCCATCAGAGGACAGGGGGAGGGTTACGCTGAAGCTTTCTTT
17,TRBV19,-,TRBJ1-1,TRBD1,CASRGELYRGKNTEAFF,TGTGCCAGTAGGGGGGAACTTTACAGGGGGAAGAACACTGAAGCTTTCTTT
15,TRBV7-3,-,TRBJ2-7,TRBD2,CASSSLAGSSYEQYF,TGTGCCAGCAGCTCATTAGCGGGGAGCTCCTACGAGCAGTACTTC
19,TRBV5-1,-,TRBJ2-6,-,CASSLDGAGVYSGANVLTF,TGCGCCAGCAGCTTGGATGGGGCAGGGGTCTACTCTGGGGCCAACGTCCTGACTTTC
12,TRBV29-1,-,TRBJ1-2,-,CSVRRVDYGYTF,TGCAGCGTTCGCAGGGTTGACTATGGCTACACCTTC
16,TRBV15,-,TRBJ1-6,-,CATSWKRSVIDSPLHF,TGTGCCACCAGTTGGAAGAGGTCCGTAATCGATTCACCCCTCCACTTT
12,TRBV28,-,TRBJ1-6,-,CASTAGAAPLHF,TGTGCCAGCACCGCTGGGGCGGCACCCCTCCACTTT
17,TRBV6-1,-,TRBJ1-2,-,CASSELEGARTNYGYTF,TGTGCCAGCAGTGAATTAGAAGGGGCTAGGACTAACTATGGCTACACCTTC
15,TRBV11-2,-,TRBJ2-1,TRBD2,CASSAGLDVRVRQFF,TGTGCCAGCAGCGCCGGACTAGATGTCCGGGTTCGGCAGTTCTTC
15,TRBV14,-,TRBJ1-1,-,CASSQLAGMNTEAFF,TGTGCCAGCAGCCAACTCGCAGGTATGAACACTGAAGCTTTCTTT
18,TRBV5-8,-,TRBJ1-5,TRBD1,CASSWAGTGTLSNQPQHF,TGTGCCAGCAGCTGGGCCGGGACAGGTACTCTAAGCAATCAGCCCCAGCATTTT
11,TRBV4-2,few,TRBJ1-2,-,CASSGSYGYTF,TGTGCCAGCAGCGGGAGCTATGGCTACACCTTC
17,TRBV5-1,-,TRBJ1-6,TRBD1,CASSGYGGQGLSSPLHF,TGCGCCAGCAGCGGATACGGAGGACAGGGTTTAAGTTCACCCCTCCACTTT
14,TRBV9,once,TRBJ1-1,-,CASSVDSSRTEAFF,TGTGCCAGCAGTGTCGACAGTTCTCGCACTGAAGCTTTCTTT
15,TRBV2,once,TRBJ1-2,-,CASSERQGSPDGYTF,TGTGCCAGCAGTGAGCGGCAGGGCTCGCCGGATGGCTACACCTTC
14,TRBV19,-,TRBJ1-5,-,CASSITGQGQPQHF,TGTGCCAGTAGTATCACAGGGCAGGGTCAGCCCCAGCATTTT
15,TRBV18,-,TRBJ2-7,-,CASSPPGTRGYEQYF,TGTGCCAGCTCACCTCCGGGCACAAGGGGATACGAGCAGTACTTC
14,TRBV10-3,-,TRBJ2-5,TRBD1,CAISADRVRETQYF,TGTGCCATCAGTGCGGACAGGGTCAGAGAGACCCAGTACTTC
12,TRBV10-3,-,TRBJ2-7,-,CAISLQGYEQYF,TGTGCCATCAGTTTACAGGGCTACGAGCAGTACTTC
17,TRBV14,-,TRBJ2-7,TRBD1,CASSQDGGGDRAHEQYF,TGTGCCAGCAGCCAAGATGGGGGTGGGGACAGGGCCCACGAGCAGTACTTC
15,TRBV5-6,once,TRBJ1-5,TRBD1,CASSLGTGGNQPQHF,TGTGCCAGCAGCTTGGGGACAGGGGGCAATCAGCCCCAGCATTTT
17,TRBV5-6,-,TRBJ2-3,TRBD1,CASEGTGGRGSTDTQYF,TGTGCCAGCGAGGGGACAGGGGGTCGGGGTAGCACAGATACGCAGTATTTT
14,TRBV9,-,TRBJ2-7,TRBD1,CASSVGGQTYEQYF,TGTGCCAGCAGCGTAGGGGGACAGACTTACGAGCAGTACTTC
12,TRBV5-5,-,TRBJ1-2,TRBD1,CASSLLQGADTF,TGTGCCAGCAGCTTGCTGCAGGGGGCGGACACCTTC
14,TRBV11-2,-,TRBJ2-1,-,CASSLRRSYNEQFF,TGTGCCAGCAGCTTAAGGCGGTCCTACAATGAGCAGTTCTTC
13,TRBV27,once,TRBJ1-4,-,CASSWREREKLFF,TGTGCCAGCAGTTGGAGAGAGAGGGAAAAACTGTTTTTT
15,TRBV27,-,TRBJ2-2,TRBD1,CASRYRGLDTGELFF,TGTGCCAGTCGATACAGGGGGCTCGACACCGGGGAGCTGTTTTTT
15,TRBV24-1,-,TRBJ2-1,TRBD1,CATSAGTGRGNEQFF,TGTGCCACCAGTGCGGGGACAGGGAGAGGCAATGAGCAGTTCTTC
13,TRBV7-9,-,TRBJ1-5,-,CASSAPEDQPQHF,TGTGCCAGCAGCGCACCGGAGGATCAGCCCCAGCATTTT
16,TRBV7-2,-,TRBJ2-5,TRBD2,CASSLAVRGGAETQYF,TGTGCCAGCAGCTTAGCTGTACGCGGGGGGGCGGAGACCCAGTACTTC
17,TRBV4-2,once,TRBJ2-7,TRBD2,CASSQDLAAGMIYEQYF,TGTGCCAGCAGCCAAGATTTGGCAGCGGGGATGATCTACGAGCAGTACTTC
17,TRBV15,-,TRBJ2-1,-,CATSRDTPATGYNEQFF,TGTGCCACCAGCAGAGATACCCCTGCGACGGGCTACAATGAGCAGTTCTTC
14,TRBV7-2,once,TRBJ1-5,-,CASSLTGFDQPQHF,TGTGCCAGCAGCCTAACAGGGTTTGATCAGCCCCAGCATTTT
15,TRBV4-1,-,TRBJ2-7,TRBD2,CASSQAGGLSYEQYF,TGCGCCAGCAGCCAAGCGGGGGGGCTCTCCTACGAGCAGTACTTC
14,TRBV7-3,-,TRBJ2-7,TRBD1,CASSLTGVPYEQYF,TGTGCCAGCAGTTTGACAGGGGTCCCCTACGAGCAGTACTTC
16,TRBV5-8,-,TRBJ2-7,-,CASSPIFGSAPYEQYF,TGTGCCAGCAGCCCGATTTTCGGTAGCGCTCCCTACGAGCAGTACTTC